This TCR beta chain was captured by sequencing in a study of blood T cell repertoires in COVID-19. Study information: The United States, Italy and Spain provided the acute and convalescent COVID-19 samples. Sample material is recorded as cDNA or gDNA derived from T cells, B-cell-depleted T cells, or PBMCs.

Germline V gene lookup returns CDR1 SGHRS and CDR2 YFSETQ. This CDR3 has 15 amino acids. The trim removed 2 bases at V and 5 bases at J, leaving 5 bases unmatched. In the original workflow: Counts of nucleated cells, estimated from reference gene primer amplification, were obtained. Only in-frame clones appear in the TCRdb table, and some are missing; sequencing was by immunoSEQ multiplex PCR. D and trimming were read from the DNA, whereas the V and J calls and clone size are those reported in that table. The data hold about 200,000 clones, with 75% to 90% observed a single time. In this sample, this clone turned up once.

The J gene is TRBJ2-3, the V gene TRBV5-1; 10 bases are a match to TRBD2. Sample: peripheral blood. The receptor was derived from a woman in her thirties or forties with acute or convalescent COVID-19. CDR3 sequence: CASSLDASGGDTQYF. The CDR3 nucleotides are TGCGCCAGCAGCTTAGACGCTAGCGGGGGAGATACGCAGTATTTT. The variable domain in full, completed from reference TRBV5-1 and TRBJ2-3, reads KAGVTQTPRYLIKTRGQQVTLSCSPISGHRSVSWYQQTPGQGLQFLFEYFSETQRNKGNFPGRFSGRQFSNSRSEMNVSTLELGDSALYLCASSLDASGGDTQYFGPGTRLTVL.